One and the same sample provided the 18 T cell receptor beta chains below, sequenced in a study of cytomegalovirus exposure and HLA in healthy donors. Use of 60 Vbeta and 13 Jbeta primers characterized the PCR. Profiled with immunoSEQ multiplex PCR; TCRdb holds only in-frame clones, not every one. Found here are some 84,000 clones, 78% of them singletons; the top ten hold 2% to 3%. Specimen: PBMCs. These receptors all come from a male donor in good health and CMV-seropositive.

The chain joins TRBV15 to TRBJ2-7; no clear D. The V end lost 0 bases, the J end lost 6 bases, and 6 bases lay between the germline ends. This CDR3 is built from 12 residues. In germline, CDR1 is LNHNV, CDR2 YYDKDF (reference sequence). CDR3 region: CATSRDRGEQYF. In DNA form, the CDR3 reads TGTGCCACCAGCAGAGATCGAGGCGAGCAGTACTTC.

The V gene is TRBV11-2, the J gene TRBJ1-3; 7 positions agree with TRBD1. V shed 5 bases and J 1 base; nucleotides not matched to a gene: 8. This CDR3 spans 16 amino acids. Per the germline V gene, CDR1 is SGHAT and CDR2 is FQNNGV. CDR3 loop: CASSRTGASSGNTIYF. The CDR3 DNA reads TGTGCCAGCAGCCGTACAGGGGCGAGTTCTGGAAACACCATATATTTT. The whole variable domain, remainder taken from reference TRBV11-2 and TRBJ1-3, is EAGVAQSPRYKIIEKRQSVAFWCNPISGHATLYWYQQILGQGPKLLIQFQNNGVVDDSQLPKDRFSAERLKGVDSTLKIQPAKLEDSAVYLCASSRTGASSGNTIYFGEGSWLTVV.

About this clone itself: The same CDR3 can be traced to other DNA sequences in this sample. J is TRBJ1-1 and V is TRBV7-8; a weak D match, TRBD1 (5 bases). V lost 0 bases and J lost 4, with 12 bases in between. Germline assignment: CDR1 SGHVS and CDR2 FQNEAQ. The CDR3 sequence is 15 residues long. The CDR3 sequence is CASSLARGGVTEAFF. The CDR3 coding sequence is TGTGCCAGCAGCTTAGCGCGAGGAGGGGTCACTGAAGCTTTCTTT.

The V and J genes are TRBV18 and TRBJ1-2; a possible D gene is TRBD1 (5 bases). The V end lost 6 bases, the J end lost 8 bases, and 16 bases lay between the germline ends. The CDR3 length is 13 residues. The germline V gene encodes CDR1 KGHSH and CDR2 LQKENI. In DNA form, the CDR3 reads TGTGCCAGCTCGGCCCAGGGTATTTACGGCTACACCTTC. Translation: CASSAQGIYGYTF.

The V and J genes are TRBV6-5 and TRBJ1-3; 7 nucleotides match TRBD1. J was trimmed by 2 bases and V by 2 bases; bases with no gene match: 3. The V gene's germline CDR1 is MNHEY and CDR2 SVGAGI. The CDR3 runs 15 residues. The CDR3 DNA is TGTGCCAGCAGTTACCACGGGACAGCTGGAAACACCATATATTTT. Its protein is CASSYHGTAGNTIYF.

The DNA of the CDR3 is TGTGCCAGCGGGACTAGCGGTTCCTACGAGCAGTACTTC. It translates to CASGTSGSYEQYF. This chain links TRBV6-5 with TRBJ2-7, with 11 bases fitting TRBD2. The germline CDR1 and CDR2 sequences are MNHEY and SVGAGI. With 8 bases clipped from V and 1 base from J, the junction kept 1 base outside the gene matches. The CDR3 totals 13 residues.

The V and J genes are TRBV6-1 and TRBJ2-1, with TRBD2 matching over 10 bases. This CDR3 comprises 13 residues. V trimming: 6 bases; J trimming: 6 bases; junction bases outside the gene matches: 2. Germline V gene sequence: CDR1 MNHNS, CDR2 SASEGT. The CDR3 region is CASSLAGANEQFF. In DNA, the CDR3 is TGTGCCAGCAGCCTAGCGGGAGCCAATGAGCAGTTCTTC.

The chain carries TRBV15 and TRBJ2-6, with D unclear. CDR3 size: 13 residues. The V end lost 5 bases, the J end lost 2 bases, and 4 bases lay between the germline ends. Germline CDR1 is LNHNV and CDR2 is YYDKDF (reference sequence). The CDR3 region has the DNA TGTGCCACCAGCTATACTGGGGCCAACGTCCTGACTTTC. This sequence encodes CATSYTGANVLTF.

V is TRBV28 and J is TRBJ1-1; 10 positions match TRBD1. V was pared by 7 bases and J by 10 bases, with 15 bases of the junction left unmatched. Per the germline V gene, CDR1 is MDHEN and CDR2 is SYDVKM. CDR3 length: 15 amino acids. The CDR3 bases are TGTGCCAGCATAGTGCGCGGGACAGGGGTCCGGGTAGCTTTCTTT. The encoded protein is CASIVRGTGVRVAFF. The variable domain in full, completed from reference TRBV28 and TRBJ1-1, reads DVKVTQSSRYLVKRTGEKVFLECVQDMDHENMFWYRQDPGLGLRLIYFSYDVKMKEKGDIPEGYSVSREKKERFSLILESASTNQTSMYLCASIVRGTGVRVAFFGQGTRLTVV.

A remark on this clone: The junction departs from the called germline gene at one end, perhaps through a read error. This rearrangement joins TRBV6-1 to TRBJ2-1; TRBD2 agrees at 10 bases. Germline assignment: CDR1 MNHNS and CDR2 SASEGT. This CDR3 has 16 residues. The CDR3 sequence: CASSKAGTSAYNEQFF. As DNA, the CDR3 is TGTGCCAGCAGTAAAGCCGGGACTAGCGCTTACAATGAGCAGTTCTTC.

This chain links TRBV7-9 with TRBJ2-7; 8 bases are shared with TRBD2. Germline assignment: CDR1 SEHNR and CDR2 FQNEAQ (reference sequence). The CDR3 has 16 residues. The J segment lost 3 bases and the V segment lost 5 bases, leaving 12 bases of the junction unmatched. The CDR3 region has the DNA TGTGCCAGCAGCCCCCGGCGGGGGGAGGGTTACTACGAGCAGTACTTC. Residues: CASSPRRGEGYYEQYF.

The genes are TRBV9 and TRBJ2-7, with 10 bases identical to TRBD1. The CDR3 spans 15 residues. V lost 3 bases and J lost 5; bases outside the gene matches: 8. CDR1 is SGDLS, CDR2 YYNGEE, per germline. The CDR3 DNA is TGTGCCAGCAGCGCAACCGGGACAGGGGTCCACGAGCAGTACTTC. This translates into CASSATGTGVHEQYF.

This CDR3 is CASSVASRQGANEQFF. CDR3 in DNA: TGTGCCAGCAGCGTAGCTTCGAGGCAGGGGGCTAATGAGCAGTTCTTC. The V gene is TRBV9, the J gene TRBJ2-1; 8 bases are a match to TRBD1. The germline CDR1 and CDR2 sequences are SGDLS and YYNGEE. The CDR3 has 16 amino acids. The V gene end was trimmed by 0 bases and the J gene end by 7 bases; junction bases not matched to a gene: 9.

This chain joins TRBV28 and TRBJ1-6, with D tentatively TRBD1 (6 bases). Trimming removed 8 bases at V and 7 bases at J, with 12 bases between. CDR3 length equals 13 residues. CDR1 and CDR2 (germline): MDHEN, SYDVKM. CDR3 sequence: CASHRDYNSPLHF. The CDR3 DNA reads TGTGCCAGCCACAGGGATTACAATTCACCCCTCCACTTT.

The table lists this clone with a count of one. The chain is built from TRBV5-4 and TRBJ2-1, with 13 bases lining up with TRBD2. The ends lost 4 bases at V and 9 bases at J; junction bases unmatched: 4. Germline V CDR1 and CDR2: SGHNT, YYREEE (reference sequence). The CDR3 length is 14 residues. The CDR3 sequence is CASSLLAGGGEQFF. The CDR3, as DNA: TGTGCCAGCAGCCTACTAGCGGGAGGGGGTGAGCAGTTCTTC.

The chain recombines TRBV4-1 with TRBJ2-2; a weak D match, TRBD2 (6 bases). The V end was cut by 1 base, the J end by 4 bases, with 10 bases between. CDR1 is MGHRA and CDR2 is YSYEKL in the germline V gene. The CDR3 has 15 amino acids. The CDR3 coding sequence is TGCGCCAGCAGCCAAGGGCTAGCGTCCACCGGGGAGCTGTTTTTT. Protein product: CASSQGLASTGELFF.

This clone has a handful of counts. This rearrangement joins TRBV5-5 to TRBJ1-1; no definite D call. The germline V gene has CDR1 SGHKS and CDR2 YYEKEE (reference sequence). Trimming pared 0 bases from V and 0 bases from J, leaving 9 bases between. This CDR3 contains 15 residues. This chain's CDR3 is CASSLALRMNTEAFF. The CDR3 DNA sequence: TGTGCCAGCAGCTTGGCTCTGAGGATGAACACTGAAGCTTTCTTT.

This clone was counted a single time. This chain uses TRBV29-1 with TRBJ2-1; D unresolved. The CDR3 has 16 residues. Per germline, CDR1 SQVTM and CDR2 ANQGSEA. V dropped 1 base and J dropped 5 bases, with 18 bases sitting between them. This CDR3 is CSVEARRSPPNNEQFF. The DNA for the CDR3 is TGCAGCGTTGAAGCCCGCCGTAGTCCCCCTAACAATGAGCAGTTCTTC.